The T cell receptor beta chain under discussion was sequenced for a study of blood T cell repertoires in COVID-19. Method: immunoSEQ multiplex PCR; TCRdb's copy keeps in-frame clones and lacks some. The sample yields 85,000 to 90,000 clones, approximately 90% seen once. The V segment lost 6 bases and the J segment 0 bases; nucleotides outside the gene matches: 2. The CDR3 is 15 residues long. The germline gives CDR1 MDHEN, CDR2 SYDVKM. The sequence came from a human donor with active COVID-19. The donor label of this sample is uncertain. The rearrangement joins TRBV28 to TRBJ2-6; TRBD1 agrees at 7 bases. Sequencing used peripheral blood. The CDR3 sequence: CASRRQGSGANVLTF. In nucleotides, the CDR3 is TGTGCCAGCAGACGACAGGGCTCTGGGGCCAACGTCCTGACTTTC.